These 15 T cell receptor beta chains were all obtained from the same sample, sequenced in a study of blood T cell repertoires in COVID-19. Repertoires were generated with immunoSEQ multiplex PCR, while TCRdb's copy carries only in-frame clones and drops some. Of fewer than 200,000 clones in the sample, 88% are singletons; the top ten hold roughly 25%. Material: peripheral blood. The receptors were gathered from a man in his fifties or sixties with acute or convalescent COVID-19.

The count of this clone is one. The chain links TRBV6-6 to TRBJ1-2; D may be TRBD1 (5 bases). CDR1 is MNHNY and CDR2 is SVGAGI in the germline V gene (reference sequence). The CDR3 runs 15 residues. Trimming removed 5 bases from V and 0 bases from J, with 13 bases in between. CDR3 nucleotides: TGTGCCAGCAGTCTCGGGGGACTTACTAACTATGGCTACACCTTC. Its protein product is CASSLGGLTNYGYTF.

This chain links TRBV7-3 with TRBJ2-1, with a weak D call TRBD2 (5 bases). Germline lookup yields CDR1 SGHTA and CDR2 FQGTGA. The CDR3 is 15 residues long. V was shortened by 5 bases and J by 0 bases, with 11 bases between the two germline ends. The DNA of the CDR3 is TGTGCCAGCAGCCTGGACTGGAGCTCCTACAATGAGCAGTTCTTC. This sequence encodes CASSLDWSSYNEQFF. The full variable domain, with the rest looked up from reference TRBV7-3 and TRBJ2-1, is GAGVSQTPSNKVTEKGKYVELRCDPISGHTALYWYRQSLGQGPEFLIYFQGTGAADDSGLPNDRFFAVRPEGSVSTLKIQRTERGDSAVYLCASSLDWSSYNEQFFGPGTRLTVL.

The table lists this clone with a count of one. V gene TRBV27 combines with J gene TRBJ2-7, with D perhaps matching TRBD1 (5 bases). With 5 bases removed from V and 2 bases from J, the gap between germline ends came to 13 bases. Germline lookup yields CDR1 MNHEY and CDR2 SMNVEV (reference sequence). The CDR3 has 14 amino acids. Here the CDR3 reads CASSPQGITYEQYF. The CDR3 DNA sequence: TGTGCCAGCAGTCCTCAGGGAATCACCTACGAGCAGTACTTC.

This chain uses TRBV25-1 with TRBJ2-6; D gene unclear. The CDR3 contains 16 residues. Germline-derived CDR1 and CDR2 are MGHDK and SYGVNS. Trimming left V 1 base short and J 0 bases short, with 7 bases between. Here the CDR3 DNA reads TGTGCCAGCAGTGAATCCGGTTTCTCTGGGGCCAACGTCCTGACTTTC. Translated, it gives CASSESGFSGANVLTF.

This chain links TRBV19 with TRBJ2-1; 12 positions agree with TRBD2. V gave up 9 bases and J gave up 7 bases; unmatched junction bases: 10. This CDR3 spans 15 amino acids. The germline gives CDR1 LNHDA, CDR2 SQIVND (reference sequence). CDR3 sequence reads: CASSRTSGAGNEQFF. As DNA, the CDR3 is TGTGCCAGCTCCCGGACTAGCGGGGCGGGTAATGAGCAGTTCTTC.

This chain connects TRBV28 to TRBJ2-2, with TRBD2 matching 9 bases. The V and J ends lost 2 bases and 4 bases, in that order; junction bases with no gene match: 8. This CDR3 is 17 amino acids long. Germline V gives CDR1 MDHEN, CDR2 SYDVKM. The CDR3 here is CASSLPKPGLATGELFF. In DNA form, the CDR3 reads TGTGCCAGCAGTTTACCGAAACCGGGACTAGCCACCGGGGAGCTGTTTTTT.

This rearrangement joins TRBV19 to TRBJ2-2; 7 bases fit TRBD1. The CDR3 runs 14 residues. Trimming removed 5 bases from V and 7 bases from J; junction bases left unmatched: 7. Per germline, CDR1 LNHDA and CDR2 SQIVND (reference sequence). The CDR3 protein is CASSGTPGGGELFF. In nucleotides, the CDR3 is TGTGCCAGTAGTGGGACCCCAGGGGGCGGGGAGCTGTTTTTT.

The chain has TRBV30 and TRBJ1-1; possibly TRBD1 for D (6 bases). Per germline, CDR1 GTSNPN and CDR2 SVGIG (reference sequence). Trimming removed 1 base from V and 5 bases from J, with 11 bases in between. The CDR3 length is 13 residues. The CDR3 here is CAWSGDRRTEAFF. CDR3 nucleotides: TGTGCCTGGAGTGGTGACAGGAGGACTGAAGCTTTCTTT. Full variable domain (missing parts from reference TRBV30 and TRBJ1-1): SQTIHQWPATLVQPVGSPLSLECTVEGTSNPNLYWYRQAAGRGLQLLFYSVGIGQISSEVPQNLSASRPQDRQFILSSKKLLLSDSGFYLCAWSGDRRTEAFFGQGTRLTVV.

The V and J genes are TRBV5-1 and TRBJ2-1, with TRBD1 identical over 8 bases. V was clipped by 4 bases and J by 1 base; unmatched bases: 13. CDR3 length: 18 amino acids. Germline V CDR1 and CDR2: SGHRS, YFSETQ. The CDR3 nucleotides are TGCGCCAGCAGCAATGGACGCACAGGGGGTCCTTCCTACAATGAGCAGTTCTTC. Its protein is CASSNGRTGGPSYNEQFF.

The chain combines TRBV19 with TRBJ1-6; D might be TRBD1 (6 bases). V was cut by 6 bases and J by 7 bases, with 10 bases left in between. This CDR3 is built from 13 residues. Germline lookup yields CDR1 LNHDA and CDR2 SQIVND (reference sequence). CDR3 nucleotides: TGTGCCAGTAGGACAGGAGGAAATTCACCCCTCCACTTT. Amino acids: CASRTGGNSPLHF.

The chain uses TRBV6-5 and TRBJ2-5; TRBD2 might be the D (7 bases). In germline, CDR1 is MNHEY, CDR2 SVGAGI. This CDR3 has 13 amino acids. V was pared by 6 bases and J by 5 bases, with 13 bases between. The CDR3 DNA sequence: TGTGCCAGCAGAGGGGGGGGGTCGGAGACCCAGTACTTC. Translating gives CASRGGGSETQYF.

The chain has TRBV6-5 and TRBJ1-2, with D possibly matching TRBD1 (6 bases). The CDR3 is 12 residues long. V lost 7 bases to trimming and J lost 3 bases, with 9 bases between them. Germline CDR1 and CDR2: MNHEY and SVGAGI. The CDR3 DNA reads as TGTGCCAGCACCCGGACAGACTATGGCTACACCTTC. Amino acids: CASTRTDYGYTF.

DNA of the CDR3: TGTGCCAGCAGTTTGTCCGGGTTCTACGAGCAGTACTTC. Translating it yields CASSLSGFYEQYF. The V and J genes are TRBV12-3 or TRBV12-4 and TRBJ2-7; D gene ambiguous. V lost 3 bases to trimming and J lost 3 bases, with 9 bases between them. The CDR3 covers 13 residues.

J is TRBJ2-1 and V is TRBV10-3; 16 bases are a match to TRBD2. Germline loops: CDR1 ENHRY, CDR2 SYGVKD. The CDR3 totals 15 residues. The J segment lost 7 bases and the V segment lost 6 bases, leaving 3 bases of the junction unmatched. The chain's CDR3 is CAIRGTSGRDNEQFF. The CDR3 bases are TGTGCCATCAGGGGGACTAGCGGGAGGGATAATGAGCAGTTCTTC.

V and J are TRBV1 and TRBJ1-4. TRBV1 is listed as a pseudogene. The CDR3 is 15 amino acids. The CDR3 region is CTSSQVERNDEKLFF. In DNA form, the CDR3 reads TGCACCAGCAGCCAAGTGGAGAGGAATGATGAAAAACTGTTTTTT.